The present T cell receptor beta chain was sequenced within a study of shared clonotypes between healthy human individuals. The CDR3 covers 13 residues. V was pared by 2 bases and J by 6 bases, with 7 bases between. Looked up from germline, CDR1 is MDHEN and CDR2 is SYDVKM. Sequencing used immunoSEQ multiplex PCR; TCRdb keeps in-frame clones, though not all of them. The data show 2 million to 2.5 million clones, approximately 94% seen once. This clone was counted a single time. The sample contains more than one DNA sequence encoding this CDR3. Sequenced material: naive CD4+ T cells sorted from blood. Subset defined: CD45RA+ positively selected. The receptor comes from a man between 18 and 29 years old in good health. This rearrangement joins TRBV28 to TRBJ1-4, with a tentative D call TRBD1 (5 bases). The CDR3 DNA is TGTGCCAGCAGTTTACAGGGCTATGAAAAACTGTTTTTT. Protein product: CASSLQGYEKLFF. The variable domain in full, completed from reference TRBV28 and TRBJ1-4, reads DVKVTQSSRYLVKRTGEKVFLECVQDMDHENMFWYRQDPGLGLRLIYFSYDVKMKEKGDIPEGYSVSREKKERFSLILESASTNQTSMYLCASSLQGYEKLFFGSGTQLSVL.